Shown below are 28 T cell receptor beta chains from a single sample sequenced in a study of PD-1 blockade in classical Hodgkin lymphoma. Some clones are missing from TCRdb's copy, which holds only in-frame ones; the method was immunoSEQ multiplex PCR. Of about 100,000 clones listed, around 89% are singletons. Every patient was affected by relapse after autologous stem cell transplantation, while exposure to brentuximab vedotin was not uniform. The material sequenced was peripheral blood mononuclear cells (PBMCs), taken before the second cycle of nivolumab. The receptors stem from a human donor with classical Hodgkin lymphoma.

The chain has TRBV30 and TRBJ2-1, with D perhaps TRBD1 or TRBD2 (6 bases each). Germline V lookup: CDR1 GTSNPN, CDR2 SVGIG (reference sequence). Deletions cut 3 bases from V and 3 bases from J, with 15 bases between. The CDR3 loop spans 15 amino acids. The CDR3 DNA sequence: TGTGCCTGGAGCCCTAAGGGGGGCCTCTACAATGAGCAGTTCTTC. This translates into CAWSPKGGLYNEQFF.

This sequence joins TRBV11-2 and TRBJ1-2, with D unresolved. The CDR3 is 14 residues long. Looked up from germline, CDR1 is SGHAT and CDR2 is FQNNGV. Trimming removed 2 bases at V and 3 bases at J, with 10 bases between. CDR3 protein: CASSLYPSDYGYTF. As DNA, the CDR3 is TGTGCCAGCAGCTTATATCCCAGCGACTATGGCTACACCTTC.

This clone has more than one count but fewer than ten. V usage is TRBV4-1 and J usage is TRBJ1-2; perhaps TRBD1 as D (6 bases). Germline lookup yields CDR1 MGHRA and CDR2 YSYEKL. The CDR3 is made up of 11 amino acids. V lost 5 bases, J lost 8 bases, and 9 bases lay in between. CDR3 bases: TGCGCCAGCAGCTACAGGGAGGGCTACACCTTC. Translating gives CASSYREGYTF.

J is TRBJ1-2 and V is TRBV30; 12 positions match TRBD1. CDR3 length: 17 amino acids. Per the germline V gene, CDR1 is GTSNPN and CDR2 is SVGIG (reference sequence). Trimming at V came to 0 bases and at J to 0 bases, leaving 5 bases not matched to a gene. The CDR3 bases are TGTGCCTGGAGTGTACCCCGGGACAGGGGGCCTAACTATGGCTACACCTTC. Translated: CAWSVPRDRGPNYGYTF.

This clone showed up just a few times. This rearrangement joins TRBV4-2 to TRBJ1-1; D not certain. The CDR3 loop spans 13 amino acids. Looked up from germline, CDR1 is LGHNA and CDR2 is YNFKEQ. Trimming left V 0 bases short and J 7 bases short, with 9 bases between. The CDR3 DNA reads as TGTGCCAGCAGCCAAGATCCCGCCGATGAAGCTTTCTTT. This gives the protein CASSQDPADEAFF.

This clone was observed a single time. The rearrangement joins TRBV7-9 to TRBJ1-1; TRBD1 aligns across 10 bases. CDR1 and CDR2 (germline): SEHNR, FQNEAQ (reference sequence). This CDR3 is built from 14 residues. V lost 3 bases, J lost 4 bases, and 2 bases stayed unmatched. The CDR3, as DNA: TGTGCCAGCAGCTTGGGGACAGGGGCCACTGAAGCTTTCTTT. This sequence encodes CASSLGTGATEAFF.

The chain carries TRBV5-1 and TRBJ1-4; no reliable D call. V dropped 2 bases and J dropped 4 bases, with 9 bases sitting between them. Germline values: CDR1 SGHRS, CDR2 YFSETQ. The CDR3 sequence is 14 residues long. The CDR3 DNA follows: TGCGCCAGCAGCTTAGGAGGAAATAATGAAAAACTGTTTTTT. Its translation: CASSLGGNNEKLFF.

The chain couples TRBV7-9 to TRBJ1-2; D uncertain. Per germline, CDR1 SEHNR and CDR2 FQNEAQ (reference sequence). Trimming pared 3 bases from V and 8 bases from J, leaving 13 bases between. The CDR3 covers 13 residues. The CDR3 sequence: CASSLKFPDGYTF. As DNA, the CDR3 is TGTGCCAGCAGCTTGAAATTTCCCGACGGCTACACCTTC.

The chain is built from TRBV19 and TRBJ2-4, with D possibly being TRBD1 (6 bases). V was shortened by 1 base and J by 6 bases, with 10 bases between the two germline ends. CDR1 LNHDA and CDR2 SQIVND come from the germline V gene (reference sequence). This CDR3 comprises 14 residues. This CDR3 is CASSIGQGINIQYF. DNA for the CDR3: TGTGCCAGTAGTATAGGGCAGGGGATAAACATTCAGTACTTC.

This chain links TRBV6-1 with TRBJ1-2; 7 bases line up with TRBD1. Germline CDR1 MNHNS, CDR2 SASEGT. The CDR3 covers 14 residues. Trimming took 2 bases from V and 4 from J; bases not matched to a gene: 4. The CDR3 is CASSELRDSYGYTF. For the CDR3, the DNA is TGTGCCAGCAGTGAACTCCGGGACAGCTATGGCTACACCTTC.

The chain joins TRBV15 to TRBJ2-1; 10 bases match TRBD1. Trimming removed 4 bases from V and 6 bases from J; junction bases left unmatched: 6. Germline loops: CDR1 LNHNV, CDR2 YYDKDF (reference sequence). This CDR3 spans 15 amino acids. The CDR3 region has the DNA TGTGCCACCAGCAAAGACAGGGGGCCAGGCAATGAGCAGTTCTTC. Amino acids: CATSKDRGPGNEQFF.

The chain is built from TRBV7-2 and TRBJ2-7; D is possibly TRBD2 (7 bases). CDR1 SGHTA and CDR2 FQGNSA come from the germline V gene. The ends were cut back, 6 bases at V and 6 bases at J, with 15 bases in the middle. The CDR3 loop spans 13 amino acids. This chain's CDR3 is CASSRNREGEQYF. The CDR3 coding sequence is TGTGCCAGCAGTCGAAACAGGGAGGGCGAGCAGTACTTC.

The chain recombines TRBV19 with TRBJ2-4; 10 bases agree with TRBD2. The CDR3 has 18 amino acids. The germline V gene encodes CDR1 LNHDA and CDR2 SQIVND (reference sequence). J was trimmed by 0 bases and V by 6 bases; bases with no gene match: 11. The CDR3 reads CASRTTSGYEIAKNIQYF. Here the CDR3 DNA reads TGTGCCAGTAGGACGACTAGCGGGTACGAAATAGCCAAAAACATTCAGTACTTC.

The chain recombines TRBV12-5 with TRBJ2-1, with TRBD2 matching over 11 bases. Germline V gives CDR1 LGHNT, CDR2 FRNRAP. The CDR3 is made up of 19 amino acids. Germline trimming cut 0 bases from V and 6 bases from J; bases unmatched to any gene: 13. CDR3 DNA: TGTGCTAGTGGTTTGGTATTAGCGGGGGGGCCTAGGGGCCCCAATGAGCAGTTCTTC. It yields the protein CASGLVLAGGPRGPNEQFF.

The genes are TRBV5-1 and TRBJ2-7; 10 bases match TRBD1. V shed 0 bases and J 7 bases; nucleotides not matched to a gene: 7. CDR3 length: 15 amino acids. Germline V gene data show CDR1 as SGHRS and CDR2 as YFSETQ. The CDR3 spells CASSLDTGTGEEQYF. The DNA for the CDR3 is TGCGCCAGCAGCTTGGACACCGGGACAGGGGAAGAGCAGTACTTC.

The chain links TRBV19 to TRBJ2-5; 8 bases match TRBD1. Trimming at V came to 6 bases and at J to 5 bases, leaving 8 bases not matched to a gene. The CDR3 covers 14 residues. Per germline, CDR1 LNHDA and CDR2 SQIVND (reference sequence). CDR3 protein: CASRPSGGVETQYF. CDR3 nucleotides: TGTGCCAGTAGACCCTCAGGGGGCGTTGAGACCCAGTACTTC.

The chain joins TRBV5-1 to TRBJ1-4; D uncertain. Trimming took off 1 base at V and 8 bases at J, with 15 bases between the two ends. The CDR3 has 15 amino acids. The germline gives CDR1 SGHRS, CDR2 YFSETQ. This CDR3 is CASSLLGQSREKLFF. For the CDR3, the DNA is TGCGCCAGCAGCTTGTTGGGTCAATCGCGGGAAAAACTGTTTTTT.

The chain carries TRBV7-6 and TRBJ1-3; 7 bases line up with TRBD1. The CDR3 covers 17 residues. Germline V gives CDR1 SGHVS, CDR2 FNYEAQ. V shed 2 bases and J 0 bases; nucleotides not matched to a gene: 7. This chain's CDR3 is CASSLITGTASGNTIYF. In DNA form, the CDR3 reads TGTGCCAGCAGCTTAATTACCGGGACAGCCTCTGGAAACACCATATATTTT.

The genes are TRBV27 and TRBJ2-5, with 9 nucleotides matching TRBD1. J lost 4 bases, V lost 5 bases, and 8 bases had no gene match. Germline loops: CDR1 MNHEY, CDR2 SMNVEV (reference sequence). The length of the CDR3 is 15 residues. The CDR3 sequence is CASSPGQGKGETQYF. CDR3 sequence (DNA): TGTGCCAGCAGTCCCGGACAGGGGAAGGGAGAGACCCAGTACTTC.

The chain is built from TRBV5-1 and TRBJ1-1, with 7 bases matching TRBD1. This CDR3 spans 17 amino acids. Germline V gene data show CDR1 as SGHRS and CDR2 as YFSETQ. V shed 4 bases and J 3 bases; nucleotides not matched to a gene: 15. The CDR3 is CASSPPGLRDRDTEAFF. DNA of the CDR3: TGCGCCAGCAGCCCCCCCGGCCTCCGGGACAGAGACACTGAAGCTTTCTTT. Full variable domain (outside the CDR3, taken from reference TRBV5-1 and TRBJ1-1): KAGVTQTPRYLIKTRGQQVTLSCSPISGHRSVSWYQQTPGQGLQFLFEYFSETQRNKGNFPGRFSGRQFSNSRSEMNVSTLELGDSALYLCASSPPGLRDRDTEAFFGQGTRLTVV.

This sequence joins TRBV19 and TRBJ1-1, with TRBD1 identical over 7 bases. J was trimmed by 10 bases and V by 1 base; bases with no gene match: 6. Germline values: CDR1 LNHDA, CDR2 SQIVND (reference sequence). The CDR3 runs to 13 residues. In DNA form, the CDR3 reads TGTGCCAGTAGTATAGGGGATTCAGGGGGAGCTTTCTTT. Its protein product is CASSIGDSGGAFF.

As regards this clone: Other DNA sequences within the sample encode an identical CDR3. This chain connects TRBV9 to TRBJ1-1; D unresolved. Trimming stripped 2 bases from V and 0 bases from J, with 8 bases between. CDR1 and CDR2 from the germline V gene are SGDLS and YYNGEE. CDR3 length: 14 residues. This CDR3 reads CASSVVGMNTEAFF. The CDR3 region has the DNA TGTGCCAGCAGCGTCGTCGGGATGAACACTGAAGCTTTCTTT.

The V call is TRBV23-1, the J call TRBJ2-7, with D maybe TRBD1 (5 bases). TRBV23-1 is filed as an ORF, its function uncertain. The length of the CDR3 is 15 residues. The V end lost 4 bases, the J end lost 6 bases, and 19 bases lay between the germline ends. Written as DNA, the CDR3 is TGCGCCAGCAGTCCCCACTGTGACAGTCTTTGCGAGCAGTACTTC. Translated: CASSPHCDSLCEQYF.

This sequence joins TRBV5-1 and TRBJ1-1, with D hard to call. The CDR3 covers 12 residues. The germline gives CDR1 SGHRS, CDR2 YFSETQ. Trimming removed 2 bases from V and 1 base from J, with 3 bases in between. The CDR3 loop reads CASSFGNTEAFF. The CDR3 DNA is TGCGCCAGCAGCTTCGGGAACACTGAAGCTTTCTTT.

The chain joins TRBV11-2 to TRBJ2-7, with D perhaps being TRBD1 or TRBD2 (5 bases each). From germline, CDR1 is SGHAT and CDR2 FQNNGV. The V end was cut by 3 bases, the J end by 2 bases, with 11 bases between. The CDR3 runs to 14 residues. The CDR3 region has the DNA TGTGCCAGCAGCTTCGGGACGGAAACCTACGAGCAGTACTTC. This encodes CASSFGTETYEQYF.

This chain links TRBV4-2 with TRBJ2-3, with TRBD2 as a possible D gene (5 bases). This CDR3 is built from 13 residues. With 0 bases removed from V and 10 bases from J, the gap between germline ends came to 11 bases. Germline lookup yields CDR1 LGHNA and CDR2 YNFKEQ. Here the CDR3 DNA reads TGTGCCAGCAGCCAAGATAGGCGGAGGCCGCAGTATTTT. Translating it yields CASSQDRRRPQYF.

This chain joins TRBV29-1 and TRBJ1-3; TRBD1 matches 7 bases. This CDR3 is built from 13 residues. Per germline, CDR1 SQVTM and CDR2 ANQGSEA. The junction had 3 bases not matched to a gene; V was cut back by 7 bases and J by 0 bases. The CDR3 DNA is TGCAGCGCCTACAGGGGCTCTGGAAACACCATATATTTT. Its protein product is CSAYRGSGNTIYF. The full variable domain, its missing parts supplied by reference TRBV29-1 and TRBJ1-3, is SAVISQKPSRDICQRGTSLTIQCQVDSQVTMMFWYRQQPGQSLTLIATANQGSEATYESGFVIDKFPISRPNLTFSTLTVSNMSPEDSSIYLCSAYRGSGNTIYFGEGSWLTVV.

The gene calls are TRBV6-6 and TRBJ1-1, with D hard to call. The CDR3 covers 10 residues. Trimming cost V 7 bases and J 10 bases, with 10 bases left between them. Per the germline V gene, CDR1 is MNHNY and CDR2 is SVGAGI (reference sequence). CDR3 sequence: CASKRRGAFF. In DNA, the CDR3 is TGTGCCAGCAAACGACGGGGAGCTTTCTTT.